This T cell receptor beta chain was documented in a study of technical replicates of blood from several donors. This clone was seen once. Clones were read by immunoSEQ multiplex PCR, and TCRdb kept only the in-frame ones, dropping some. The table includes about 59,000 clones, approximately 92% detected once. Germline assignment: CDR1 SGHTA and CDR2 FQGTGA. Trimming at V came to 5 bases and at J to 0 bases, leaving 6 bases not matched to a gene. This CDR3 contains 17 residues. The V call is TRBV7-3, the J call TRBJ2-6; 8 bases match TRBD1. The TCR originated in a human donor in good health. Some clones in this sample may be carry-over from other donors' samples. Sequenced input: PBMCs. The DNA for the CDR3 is TGTGCCAGCAGCAGGACAGGGAGGTTCTCTGGGGCCAACGTCCTGACTTTC. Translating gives CASSRTGRFSGANVLTF. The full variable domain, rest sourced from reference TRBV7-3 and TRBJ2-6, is GAGVSQTPSNKVTEKGKYVELRCDPISGHTALYWYRQSLGQGPEFLIYFQGTGAADDSGLPNDRFFAVRPEGSVSTLKIQRTERGDSAVYLCASSRTGRFSGANVLTFGAGSRLTVL.